In this sample, the clone carrying this TCR beta chain turned up a few times. Its cognate antigen is unknown. CDR3 size: 15 residues. Trimming took 0 bases from V and 6 from J, leaving 12 bases between them. Germline CDR1 reads ENHRY; CDR2 reads SYGVKD. The data are from a study of naive and memory T cell subsets. Study-level findings and limits: Each distinct alpha or beta sequence counts as one clonotype.

The beta constant-region primer was an equimolar mix of two oligonucleotides covering TRBC1 and TRBC2. Four rounds of PCR amplified the ligated cDNA using nested alpha and beta constant-region primers plus SP2. TCRdb re-called the UMI-ligation and nested PCR reads through MiXCR, storing one row per CDR3 protein. The table lists around 130,000 distinct CDR3 sequences, roughly 36% of them singletons. This clonotype originated in a human donor in good health. The specimen sequenced was central memory CD4+ T cells from blood. The genes are TRBV10-3 and TRBJ2-1; D is perhaps TRBD1 (5 bases). Here the CDR3 reads CAISESTTQANEQFF. The CDR3 coding sequence is TGTGCCATCAGTGAGTCGACCACACAGGCCAATGAGCAGTTCTTC.